This TCR beta chain came from a study of T cell responses to AZD1222 COVID-19 vaccine. With 4 bases clipped from V and 2 bases from J, the junction kept 6 bases outside the gene matches. Germline loops: CDR1 SGHRS, CDR2 YFSETQ. The CDR3 totals 15 residues. Generated by immunoSEQ multiplex PCR, the TCRdb table keeps only in-frame clones and is missing some. This table has more than 110,000 clones, 90% appearing once. This receptor was taken from an adult in good health. The chain recombines TRBV5-1 with TRBJ2-1; 7 positions match TRBD1. Specimen: peripheral blood, collected on day 0 of AZD1222 vaccination. DNA for the CDR3: TGCGCCAGCAGCCAGGAACAGGGGCCCTACAATGAGCAGTTCTTC. Translation: CASSQEQGPYNEQFF.